This TCR beta chain was obtained from a study of cytomegalovirus exposure and HLA in healthy donors. The primer mix had 60 Vbeta and 13 Jbeta primers. The table came from immunoSEQ multiplex PCR; TCRdb's copy has only in-frame clones and leaves some out. The sample consists of 85,000 to 110,000 clones, roughly three quarters of them appearing once. The sequenced sample consisted of PBMCs. This sequence was found in a woman between 18 and 29 years old in good health and CMV-seropositive.

DNA for the CDR3: TGTGCCAGCAGTTACTCAGGGACAAGTGGCTACACCTTC. Its protein is CASSYSGTSGYTF. The rearrangement uses TRBV6-5 and TRBJ1-2, with D possibly being TRBD1 (6 bases). Germline V gene data show CDR1 as MNHEY and CDR2 as SVGAGI. Trimming stripped 0 bases from V and 7 bases from J, with 9 bases between. The CDR3 is 13 amino acids.